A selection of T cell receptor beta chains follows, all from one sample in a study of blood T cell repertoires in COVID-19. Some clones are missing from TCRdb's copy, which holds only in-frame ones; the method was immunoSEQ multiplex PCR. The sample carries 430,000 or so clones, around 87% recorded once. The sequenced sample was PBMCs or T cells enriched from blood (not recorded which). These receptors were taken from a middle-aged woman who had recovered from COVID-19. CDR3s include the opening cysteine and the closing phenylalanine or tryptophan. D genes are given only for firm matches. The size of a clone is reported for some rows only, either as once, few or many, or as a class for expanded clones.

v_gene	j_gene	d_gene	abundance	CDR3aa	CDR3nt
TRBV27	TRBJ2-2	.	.	CASSLLALTNTGELFF	TGTGCCAGCAGTCTCCTAGCGTTAACGAACACCGGGGAGCTGTTTTTT
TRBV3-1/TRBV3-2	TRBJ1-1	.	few	CASSHLQTMNTEAFF	TGTGCCAGCAGCCACTTGCAGACTATGAACACTGAAGCTTTCTTT
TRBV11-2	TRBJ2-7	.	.	CASSPGGALLYEQYF	TGTGCCAGCAGCCCTGGGGGGGCGCTTCTCTACGAGCAGTACTTC
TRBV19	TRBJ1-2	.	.	CASSFTDRNYGYTF	TGTGCCAGTAGTTTCACGGACAGAAACTATGGCTACACCTTC
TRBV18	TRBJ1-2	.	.	CASSPRPGHIGWYGYTF	TGTGCCAGCTCACCACGTCCAGGGCACATAGGATGGTATGGCTACACCTTC
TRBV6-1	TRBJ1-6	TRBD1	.	CASSGLGTGSGSPLHF	TGTGCCAGCAGTGGCCTGGGGACAGGTAGCGGTTCACCCCTCCACTTT
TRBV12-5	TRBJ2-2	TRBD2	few	CASGLGLAGGNTGELFF	TGTGCTAGTGGTTTGGGTCTAGCGGGAGGAAACACCGGGGAGCTGTTTTTT
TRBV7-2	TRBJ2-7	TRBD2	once	CASSGPSGLYEQYF	TGTGCCAGCAGCGGACCTAGCGGACTCTACGAGCAGTACTTC
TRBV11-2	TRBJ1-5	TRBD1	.	CASSSGQISNQPQHF	TGTGCCAGCAGCTCGGGACAGATTAGCAATCAGCCCCAGCATTTT
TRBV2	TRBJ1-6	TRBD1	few	CASSAGGNSPLHF	TGTGCCAGCAGTGCAGGGGGCAATTCACCCCTCCACTTT
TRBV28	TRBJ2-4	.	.	CASSLSGLDIQYF	TGTGCCAGCAGTTTATCAGGGTTGGACATTCAGTACTTC
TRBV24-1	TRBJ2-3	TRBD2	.	CATSDSRTSGRDTQYF	TGTGCCACCAGTGATTCTCGTACTAGCGGGAGGGATACGCAGTATTTT
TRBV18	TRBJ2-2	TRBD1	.	CASSPRGQGPGELFF	TGTGCCAGCTCACCCCGAGGACAGGGGCCCGGGGAGCTGTTTTTT
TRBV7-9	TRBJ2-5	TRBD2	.	CASSLMGLGGETQYF	TGTGCCAGCAGCTTAATGGGACTAGGAGGAGAGACCCAGTACTTC
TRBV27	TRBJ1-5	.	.	CASSYVPDTNSNQPQHF	TGTGCCAGCAGTTATGTCCCGGACACTAATAGCAATCAGCCCCAGCATTTT
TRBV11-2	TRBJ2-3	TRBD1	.	CASRPTPGQGVDTQYF	TGTGCCAGCAGACCAACTCCGGGACAGGGTGTAGATACGCAGTATTTT
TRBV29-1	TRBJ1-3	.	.	CSVQTDSGNTIYF	TGCAGCGTGCAGACAGACTCTGGAAACACCATATATTTT
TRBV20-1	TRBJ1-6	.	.	CSASRTVYSPLHF	TGCAGTGCTAGTAGGACTGTATATTCACCCCTCCACTTT
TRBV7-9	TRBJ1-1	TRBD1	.	CASSLGGQTNTEAFF	TGTGCCAGCAGCTTAGGGGGACAGACGAACACTGAAGCTTTCTTT
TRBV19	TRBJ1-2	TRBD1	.	CASSTRQGANYGYTF	TGTGCCAGTAGCACCCGACAGGGGGCTAACTATGGCTACACCTTC
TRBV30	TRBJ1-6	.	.	CAWSTRISNSPLHF	TGTGCCTGGAGTACCAGAATTTCCAATTCACCCCTCCACTTT
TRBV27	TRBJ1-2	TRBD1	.	CASSLGQGAGGGYTF	TGTGCCAGCAGTCTCGGACAGGGGGCAGGAGGAGGCTACACCTTC
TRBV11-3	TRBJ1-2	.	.	CASSFEGGSGYTF	TGTGCCAGCAGCTTCGAAGGGGGATCGGGCTACACCTTC
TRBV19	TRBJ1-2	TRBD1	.	CASSILGQGSYGYTF	TGTGCCAGTAGTATTTTGGGACAGGGGTCCTATGGCTACACCTTC
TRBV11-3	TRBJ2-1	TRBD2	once	CASSSYREGRGPEQFF	TGTGCCAGCAGCTCCTACCGGGAGGGTCGGGGCCCGGAGCAGTTCTTC
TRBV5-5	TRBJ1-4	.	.	CASSPLEGVVGEKLFF	TGTGCCAGCAGCCCGTTAGAGGGGGTCGTGGGAGAAAAACTGTTTTTT
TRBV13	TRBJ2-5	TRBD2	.	CASSTAGGREETQYF	TGTGCCAGCAGCACTGCTGGCGGGAGGGAAGAGACCCAGTACTTC
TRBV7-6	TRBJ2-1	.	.	CASSSFLGDEQFF	TGTGCCAGCAGCTCGTTCCTAGGTGATGAGCAGTTCTTC
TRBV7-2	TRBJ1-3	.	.	CASSLRGQPKWGSGNTIYF	TGTGCCAGCAGCTTGAGGGGACAACCGAAATGGGGCTCTGGAAACACCATATATTTT
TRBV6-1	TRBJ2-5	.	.	CASSEALAARERSQYF	TGTGCCAGCAGTGAAGCGCTAGCCGCGAGGGAGCGGTCCCAGTACTTC
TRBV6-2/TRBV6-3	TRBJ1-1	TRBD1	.	CASSYVVTGANTEAFF	TGTGCCAGCAGTTACGTTGTGACAGGGGCGAACACTGAAGCTTTCTTT
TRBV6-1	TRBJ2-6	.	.	CASRDPGRDVLTF	TGTGCCAGCAGGGACCCCGGCAGGGACGTCCTGACTTTC
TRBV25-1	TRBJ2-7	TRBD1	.	CASSDQGVSYEQYF	TGTGCCAGCAGTGATCAGGGGGTCTCCTACGAGCAGTACTTC
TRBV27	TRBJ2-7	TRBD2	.	CASGGRLDSYEQYF	TGTGCCAGCGGCGGGAGGCTAGACTCCTACGAGCAGTACTTC
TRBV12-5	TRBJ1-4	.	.	CASADAGTGNEKLFF	TGTGCTAGTGCCGATGCGGGGACGGGTAATGAAAAACTGTTTTTT
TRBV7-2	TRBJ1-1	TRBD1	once	CASSLGSQGASSKAFF	TGTGCCAGCAGCTTAGGGTCACAGGGGGCGTCGTCGAAGGCTTTCTTT
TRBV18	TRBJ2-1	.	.	CASSPPVGYNEQFF	TGTGCCAGCTCACCACCGGTCGGGTACAATGAGCAGTTCTTC
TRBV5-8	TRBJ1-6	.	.	CASSLEHGVDSPLHF	TGTGCCAGCAGCTTGGAGCACGGGGTAGATTCACCCCTCCACTTT
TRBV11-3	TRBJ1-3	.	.	CASADGPRTARGGNTIYF	TGTGCCAGCGCTGATGGACCCCGGACTGCTCGGGGTGGAAACACCATATATTTT
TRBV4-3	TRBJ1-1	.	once	CASSQDPSGLNTEAFF	TGCGCCAGCAGCCAAGATCCGAGCGGACTGAACACTGAAGCTTTCTTT
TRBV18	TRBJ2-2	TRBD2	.	CASSQLAAPGTGELFF	TGTGCCAGCTCACAACTAGCGGCCCCAGGCACCGGGGAGCTGTTTTTT
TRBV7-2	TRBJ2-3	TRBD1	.	CASSALQGDTGDTQYF	TGTGCCAGCAGCGCGCTACAGGGGGACACAGGAGATACGCAGTATTTT
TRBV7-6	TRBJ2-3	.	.	CASSLAPSGSTDTQYF	TGTGCCAGCAGCTTAGCGCCGAGCGGGAGCACAGATACGCAGTATTTT
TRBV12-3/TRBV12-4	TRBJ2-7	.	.	CASSLVGQYEQYF	TGTGCCAGCAGTTTAGTAGGACAGTACGAGCAGTACTTC
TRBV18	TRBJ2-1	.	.	CASSPAGYVNEQFF	TGTGCCAGCTCACCAGCGGGGTACGTCAATGAGCAGTTCTTC
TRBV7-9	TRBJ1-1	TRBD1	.	CASSGNRGSEAFF	TGTGCCAGCAGCGGAAACAGGGGGTCTGAAGCTTTCTTT
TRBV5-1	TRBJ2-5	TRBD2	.	CASRRTSGMGLEETQYF	TGCGCCAGCAGAAGGACTAGCGGGATGGGATTGGAAGAGACCCAGTACTTC
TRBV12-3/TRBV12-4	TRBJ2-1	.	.	CASSPPFNEQFF	TGTGCCAGCAGCCCCCCTTTCAATGAGCAGTTCTTC
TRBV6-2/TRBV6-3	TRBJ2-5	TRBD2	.	CASSRSGRSETQYF	TGTGCCAGCAGCCGTAGCGGGAGAAGTGAGACCCAGTACTTC
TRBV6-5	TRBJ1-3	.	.	CASRISPFTGNTIYF	TGTGCCAGCAGGATTAGTCCCTTTACTGGAAACACCATATATTTT
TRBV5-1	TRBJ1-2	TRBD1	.	CASSPGTGYPINYGYTF	TGCGCCAGCAGCCCGGGGACAGGCTACCCTATTAACTATGGCTACACCTTC
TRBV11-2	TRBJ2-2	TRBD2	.	CASSFRLAGEANTGELFF	TGTGCCAGCAGCTTTCGGCTAGCGGGAGAGGCGAACACCGGGGAGCTGTTTTTT
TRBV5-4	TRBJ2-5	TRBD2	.	CASSVTGLAELTETQYF	TGTGCCAGCAGCGTGACCGGACTAGCGGAACTCACCGAGACCCAGTACTTC
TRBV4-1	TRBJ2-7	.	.	CASSLNSHSYEQYF	TGCGCCAGCAGCCTGAACTCCCACTCCTACGAGCAGTACTTC
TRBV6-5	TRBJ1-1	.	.	CASSPAAVGAAFF	TGTGCCAGCAGTCCAGCAGCCGTAGGGGCAGCTTTCTTT